The sequence of this T cell receptor (beta chain) was determined in a study of beta chain features in type 1 diabetes. Points from the study as a whole: Among patients with Type 1 diabetes, TCRB CDR3s were moderately but significantly shorter in every one of the four CD4+ subsets. In cDNA sequencing, cells with high TCR expression could be over-represented.

This clone showed up just a few times. Its target is not known. Every bit of the isolated RNA underwent reverse transcription, so sequencing read expressed TCRB transcripts. Only in-frame clones appear in the TCRdb table, and some are missing; sequencing was by immunoSEQ multiplex PCR. The data hold 810,000 or so clones, with about a sixth observed a single time. The CDR3 consists of 11 residues. CDR1 and CDR2 from the germline V gene are SNHLY and FYNNEI. Trimming shortened V by 5 bases and J by 6 bases, and 8 bases separated the two germline ends. The sample was naive CD4+ T cells from blood. The TCR comes from a young woman in good health. The V gene is TRBV2, the J gene TRBJ2-7, with D maybe TRBD1 (5 bases). In DNA, the CDR3 is TGTGCCAGCAGTTCCAGGGTCGAGCAGTACTTC. Its protein is CASSSRVEQYF.